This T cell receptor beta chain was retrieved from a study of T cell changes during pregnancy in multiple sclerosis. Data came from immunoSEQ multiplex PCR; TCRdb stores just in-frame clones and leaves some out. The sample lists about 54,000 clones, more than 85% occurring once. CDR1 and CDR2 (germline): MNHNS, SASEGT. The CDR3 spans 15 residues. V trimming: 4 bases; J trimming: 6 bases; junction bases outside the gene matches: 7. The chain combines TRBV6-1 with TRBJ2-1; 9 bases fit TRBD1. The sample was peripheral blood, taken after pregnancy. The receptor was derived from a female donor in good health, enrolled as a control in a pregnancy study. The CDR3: CASSVRTGVSNEQFF. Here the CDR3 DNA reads TGTGCCAGCAGTGTGAGGACAGGGGTTAGCAATGAGCAGTTCTTC.